This section outlines one TCR beta chain sequence together with its context. These data belong to a study of OX40 agonist ivuxolimab in advanced cancers. The CDR3 runs to 17 residues. The trim removed 4 bases at V and 4 bases at J, leaving 16 bases unmatched. CDR1 SGHNT and CDR2 YYREEE come from the germline V gene (reference sequence). Autoimmune disease history or systemic immunosuppression excluded patients. Peripheral blood came from all dose cohorts at three timepoints. TCRdb's table, derived via immunoSEQ multiplex PCR, lists solely in-frame clones and lacks some. The table records about 36,000 clones, 85% to 90% of them present only once.

The V gene is TRBV5-4, the J gene TRBJ2-7; 8 nucleotides match TRBD2. The sample here was CD4+ or CD8+ T cells sorted from blood, taken in a trial of the OX40 agonist ivuxolimab. The receptor comes from an adult with an advanced solid tumor such as melanoma, head and neck, liver or kidney cancer. CDR3 amino acids: CASSLRGLGGFRYEQYF. The CDR3, as DNA: TGTGCCAGCAGCCTCAGGGGACTAGGGGGGTTCCGTTACGAGCAGTACTTC. Full variable domain (missing parts from reference TRBV5-4 and TRBJ2-7): ETGVTQSPTHLIKTRGQQVTLRCSSQSGHNTVSWYQQALGQGPQFIFQYYREEENGRGNFPPRFSGLQFPNYSSELNVNALELDDSALYLCASSLRGLGGFRYEQYFGPGTRLTVT.